This passage covers 24 T cell receptor beta chains from one sample sequenced in a study of T cells in women clearing cervical HPV infection. The method was immunoSEQ multiplex PCR; TCRdb's version includes in-frame clones alone and lacks a portion of them. Found here are approximately 16,000 clones; the top ten clones hold around 6.7%. Sequencing input: blood buffy coat. These receptor sequences come from a woman aged 18-70 years with a cervical HPV16 infection that either progressed to CIN3+ or cleared (not recorded which).

On this clone itself: The read stops 3 residues short of the end of the CDR3; the missing end is completed from the germline J gene. The rearrangement links TRBV5-8 to TRBJ2-6, with D unclear. V gave up 0 bases and J gave up 0 bases, with 4 bases separating them. The CDR3 length is 15 residues. Germline V gene sequence: CDR1 SGHTS, CDR2 YDEGEE. The CDR3 is CASSLDSSGANVLTF. The sequenced part of the CDR3 DNA is TGTGCCAGCAGCTTGGACAGCTCTGGGGCCAACGTC.

On this clone: The read stops 3 residues short of the end of the CDR3; the missing end is completed from the germline J gene. V and J are TRBV6-2 or TRBV6-3 and TRBJ1-5; no reliable D call. This CDR3 region has 14 residues. Germline V gene sequence: CDR1 MNHEY, CDR2 SVGEGT. V was pared by 2 bases and J by 1 base, with 6 bases between. The CDR3 DNA, read in part, is TGTGCCAGCAGTTACGATCAGAGCAATCAGCCC. Translated: CASSYDQSNQP. The full CDR3 reads CASSYDQSNQPQHF.

The part of the CDR3 DNA that was read is TGCAGTGCTAGACCCCTCCAGCGGGGGCCGGAGACC. The encoded protein is CSARPLQRGPET. The CDR3 in its entirety is CSARPLQRGPETQYF. The chain has TRBV20-1 and TRBJ2-5; TRBD2 aligns across 8 bases. From the germline J gene comes the end of the CDR3, since the read stops 3 residues before it. J lost 5 bases, V lost 2 bases, and 10 bases had no gene match. Germline CDR1 and CDR2: DFQATT and SNEGSKA (reference sequence). The CDR3 covers 15 residues.

For this clone: The read ends 3 residues shy of where the CDR3 ends; the end is completed using the germline J gene. The rearrangement joins TRBV20-1 to TRBJ1-5, with 11 bases matching TRBD1. CDR1 is DFQATT, CDR2 SNEGSKA, per germline (reference sequence). The CDR3 is 15 amino acids. Germline trimming cut 5 bases from V and 6 bases from J; bases unmatched to any gene: 9. CDR3 DNA, as far as it was read: TGCAGTGCTTCCTCGGACAGGGGGCTAGGTCAGCCC. Protein: CSASSDRGLGQP. The CDR3 in its entirety is CSASSDRGLGQPQHF.

With respect to this clone: The CDR3 extends 3 residues past the end of the read, so its final part is completed from the germline J gene. The chain carries TRBV27 and TRBJ1-6; TRBD1 is a possible D gene (5 bases). This CDR3 comprises 14 residues. Germline V CDR1 and CDR2: MNHEY, SMNVEV (reference sequence). Trimming cost V 2 bases and J 5 bases, with 7 bases left between them. The sequenced part of the CDR3 DNA is TGTGCCAGCAGTTTACGCAGGGATAATTCACCC. Translated, it gives CASSLRRDNSP. The complete CDR3 protein is CASSLRRDNSPLHF.

Details on this clone: The CDR3 is cut off 3 residues early in the read; its end comes from the germline J gene. The genes are TRBV6-2 or TRBV6-3 and TRBJ1-1; D is perhaps TRBD1 (5 bases). The CDR3 covers 15 residues. Germline V CDR1 and CDR2: MNHEY, SVGEGT. V shed 5 bases and J shed 0 bases, with 13 bases lying between them. CDR3 bases read: TGTGCCAGCAGTCCTCAGGGTTTCATGAACACTGAA. It specifies CASSPQGFMNTE. Given in full, the CDR3 is CASSPQGFMNTEAFF.

About this clone: Read sequence stops 3 residues before the CDR3 end, and the germline J gene provides the missing end. V gene TRBV2 combines with J gene TRBJ1-6; 9 bases map to TRBD1. V trimming: 5 bases; J trimming: 6 bases; junction bases outside the gene matches: 5. The V gene's germline CDR1 is SNHLY and CDR2 FYNNEI. The CDR3 is 15 residues long. The CDR3 spells CASSRQDRGNSPLHF. The covered CDR3 bases are TGTGCCAGCAGTCGTCAGGACAGGGGTAATTCACCC.

Details on this clone: Coverage ceases 3 residues before the CDR3 finishes, and the germline J gene fills in the end. The chain is built from TRBV2 and TRBJ2-3; the D gene is possibly TRBD1 (5 bases). The CDR3 is 12 residues long. Germline V lookup: CDR1 SNHLY, CDR2 FYNNEI. V lost 5 bases, J lost 7 bases, and 10 bases lay in between. CDR3: CASSIRENTQYF. Partial CDR3 DNA: TGTGCCAGCAGTATCAGGGAAAATACG.

Comment on this clone: The CDR3 end falls 3 residues outside the read, so it is completed with the germline J gene. This rearrangement joins TRBV7-9 to TRBJ2-7; D gene ambiguous. The CDR3 contains 13 residues. Germline lookup yields CDR1 SEHNR and CDR2 FQNEAQ (reference sequence). Trimming took 0 bases from V and 4 from J, leaving 7 bases between them. CDR3 loop: CASSLAADYEQYF. The covered CDR3 bases are TGTGCCAGCAGCTTAGCGGCGGATTACGAG. Combining the CDR3 with reference TRBV7-9 and TRBJ2-7 gives the whole variable domain DTGVSQNPRHKITKRGQNVTFRCDPISEHNRLYWYRQTLGQGPEFLTYFQNEAQLEKSRLLSDRFSAERPKGSFSTLEIQRTEQGDSAMYLCASSLAADYEQYFGPGTRLTVT.

In the case of this clone: The DNA ends 3 residues before the CDR3 does, and the rest of the CDR3 is filled in from the germline J gene. V and J are TRBV15 and TRBJ2-7; 10 bases agree with TRBD2. The germline gives CDR1 LNHNV, CDR2 YYDKDF (reference sequence). The CDR3 is 15 amino acids. Unmatched junction bases numbered 6, after V lost 1 base and J lost 6 bases. Incomplete CDR3 DNA: TGTGCCACCAGCAGAGGGGGACTAGCGACTTTCGAG. Encoded protein: CATSRGGLATFE. The entire CDR3 sequence reads CATSRGGLATFEQYF. The full variable domain, its missing parts supplied by reference TRBV15 and TRBJ2-7, is DAMVIQNPRYQVTQFGKPVTLSCSQTLNHNVMYWYQQKSSQAPKLLFHYYDKDFNNEADTPDNFQSRRPNTSFCFLDIRSPGLGDTAMYLCATSRGGLATFEQYFGPGTRLTVT.

Concerning this clone: Coverage ceases 3 residues before the CDR3 finishes, and the germline J gene fills in the end. The chain carries TRBV20-1 and TRBJ2-3; 11 bases are a match to TRBD2. V lost 3 bases, J lost 2 bases, and 1 base stayed unmatched. CDR3 length: 14 amino acids. Germline lookup yields CDR1 DFQATT and CDR2 SNEGSKA (reference sequence). The CDR3 loop reads CSARTSGNTDTQYF. The DNA read from the CDR3 is TGCAGTGCTAGGACTAGCGGGAACACAGATACG.

Comments on this clone: The read falls 3 residues short of the CDR3 end, and the missing part is taken from the germline J gene. The V gene is TRBV28, the J gene TRBJ2-3; 8 nucleotides line up with TRBD2. The junction had 14 bases not matched to a gene; V was cut back by 4 bases and J by 2 bases. CDR3 length equals 18 residues. The germline V gene encodes CDR1 MDHEN and CDR2 SYDVKM. CDR3 DNA (partial): TGTGCCAGCAGTTCCCCCTCCCGGGGCGGGGGGATCACAGATACG. Translation gives CASSSPSRGGGITDT. The whole CDR3 sequence reads CASSSPSRGGGITDTQYF.

Points on this clone: One junction end does not reproduce the germline sequence, and a read error may be involved. The CDR3 end lies 3 residues beyond the end of the read and is filled in from the germline J gene. The genes are TRBV7-3 and TRBJ2-1; no clear D. The CDR3 is 13 residues long. Germline-derived CDR1 and CDR2 are SGHTA and FQGTGA. Incomplete CDR3 DNA: TGTCCCAGCAGCCTGGCAGAAAACAATGAG. It yields the protein CPSSLAENNE. The full CDR3 protein is CPSSLAENNEQFF.

Judged by frequency, this clone is medium-sized (0.01 to 0.1%). The read gets to within 3 residues of the CDR3 end, and the germline J gene fills in the rest. This sequence joins TRBV18 and TRBJ1-1, with 8 bases lining up with TRBD1. The CDR3 is 13 amino acids. V lost 10 bases to trimming and J lost 5 bases; unmatched junction nucleotides: 9. From germline, CDR1 is KGHSH and CDR2 LQKENI. The CDR3 DNA, read in part, is TGTGCCACCTTTTCAGGGGGCGAGACTGAA. This translates into CATFSGGETE. The whole CDR3 region reads CATFSGGETEAFF.

As for this clone: The read comes to an end 3 residues before the CDR3 does, leaving the germline J gene to fill in the end. The chain is built from TRBV6-2 or TRBV6-3 and TRBJ2-7; TRBD2 matches 8 bases. CDR1 is MNHEY, CDR2 SVGEGT, per germline. This CDR3 spans 15 amino acids. After removal of 5 bases from V and 3 bases from J, the junction contained 9 bases not matched to a gene. Incomplete CDR3 DNA: TGTGCCAGCAGTACAGTCGGGACTAGTCGCTACGAG. This gives the protein CASSTVGTSRYE. The whole CDR3 region reads CASSTVGTSRYEQYF.

As concerns this clone: The sequenced fragment ends 3 residues before the CDR3 boundary, so the rest is inferred from the germline J gene. The gene calls are TRBV28 and TRBJ1-2, with TRBD1 as a possible D gene (5 bases). Germline loops: CDR1 MDHEN, CDR2 SYDVKM. The CDR3 is made up of 13 amino acids. Incomplete CDR3 DNA: TGTGCCAGCAGTCTACAGGTCCCTCCTTGC. Amino acids: CASSLQVPPC. The whole CDR3 protein reads CASSLQVPPCYTF.

Notes on this clone: The read comes to an end 3 residues before the CDR3 does, leaving the germline J gene to fill in the end. This chain connects TRBV19 to TRBJ2-5, with 10 bases matching TRBD2. There are 17 residues in the CDR3. Germline values: CDR1 LNHDA, CDR2 SQIVND (reference sequence). J gave up 2 bases and V 6 bases, and 12 bases lay outside the gene matches. Partial CDR3 DNA: TGTGCCAGTAGCCACCTAGCGGGGGTGCGCAGGCAAGAGACC. Its protein is CASSHLAGVRRQET. The full-length CDR3 reads as CASSHLAGVRRQETQYF.

On this clone: The read terminates 3 residues before the CDR3 end, so the remaining end is supplied by the germline J gene. J is TRBJ1-5 and V is TRBV5-1, with D perhaps matching TRBD1 (5 bases). Germline CDR1 reads SGHRS; CDR2 reads YFSETQ. V was cut by 2 bases and J by 2 bases, with 8 bases left in between. The CDR3 loop spans 14 amino acids. This CDR3 is CASSLGDRNQPQHF. The covered CDR3 bases are TGCGCCAGCAGCTTAGGGGATCGCAATCAGCCC.

Notes on this clone: The CDR3 goes on 3 residues after the read ends, and that part is filled in from the germline J gene. The V call is TRBV18, the J call TRBJ1-2; 10 positions agree with TRBD1. CDR1 KGHSH and CDR2 LQKENI come from the germline V gene. The CDR3 is 15 amino acids. V trimming: 2 bases; J trimming: 4 bases; junction bases outside the gene matches: 4. The sequenced part of the CDR3 DNA is TGTGCCAGCTCACCATCGACAGGGGGCGGCTATGGC. It encodes CASSPSTGGGYG. In full, the CDR3 reads CASSPSTGGGYGYTF.

In terms of frequency, this clone is medium-sized (0.01 to 0.1%). From the germline J gene comes the end of the CDR3, since the read stops 3 residues before it. Other DNA sequences in this sample translate to the same CDR3. The J gene is TRBJ2-7, the V gene TRBV23-1; TRBD1 is a possible D gene (6 bases). TRBV23-1 carries the ORF label, with uncertain function. The ends were cut back, 3 bases at V and 6 bases at J, with 18 bases in the middle. The CDR3 has 15 amino acids. The CDR3 loop is CASSQPKPDRSEQYF. The CDR3 bases that were read are TGCGCCAGCAGTCAGCCCAAACCTGACAGGAGCGAG.

With respect to this clone: The CDR3 end falls 3 residues outside the read, so it is completed with the germline J gene. The V gene is TRBV7-6, the J gene TRBJ2-2; tentatively, D is TRBD1 (5 bases). Germline-derived CDR1 and CDR2 are SGHVS and FNYEAQ. V was cut by 4 bases and J by 6 bases, with 15 bases left in between. This CDR3 has 15 amino acids. The CDR3 bases that were read are TGTGCCAGCAGCTCGCTCCAGGGTGGAGCCGGGGAG. This encodes CASSSLQGGAGE. The entire CDR3 protein reads CASSSLQGGAGELFF. The whole variable domain, filled in from reference TRBV7-6 and TRBJ2-2, reads GAGVSQSPRYKVTKRGQDVALRCDPISGHVSLYWYRQALGQGPEFLTYFNYEAQQDKSGLPNDRFSAERPEGSISTLTIQRTEQRDSAMYRCASSSLQGGAGELFFGEGSRLTVL.

A note on this clone: The read falls 3 residues short of the CDR3 end, and the missing part is taken from the germline J gene. The genes are TRBV19 and TRBJ1-5, with D possibly being TRBD1 (5 bases). The V and J ends lost 8 bases and 0 bases respectively, with 11 bases between them. CDR3 size: 14 residues. Per the germline V gene, CDR1 is LNHDA and CDR2 is SQIVND (reference sequence). The sequenced CDR3 bases are TGTGCCAGTGGGGCGGAGTATAGCAATCAGCCC. This encodes CASGAEYSNQP. The whole CDR3 sequence is CASGAEYSNQPQHF. Complete variable domain (other parts from reference TRBV19 and TRBJ1-5): DGGITQSPKYLFRKEGQNVTLSCEQNLNHDAMYWYRQDPGQGLRLIYYSQIVNDFQKGDIAEGYSVSREKKESFPLTVTSAQKNPTAFYLCASGAEYSNQPQHFGDGTRLSIL.

CDR3 sequence: CASSYAQGNQPQHF. The sequenced part of the CDR3 DNA is TGTGCCAGCAGTTACGCACAAGGCAATCAGCCC. The chain couples TRBV7-2 to TRBJ1-5, with unresolved D. The missing CDR3 end, 3 residues past where the read stops, is filled in from the germline J gene. V shed 6 bases and J shed 2 bases, with 11 bases lying between them. The germline V gene has CDR1 SGHTA and CDR2 FQGNSA. The CDR3 totals 14 residues.

A remark on this clone: The DNA ends 3 residues before the CDR3 does, and the rest of the CDR3 is filled in from the germline J gene. The chain recombines TRBV12-3 or TRBV12-4 with TRBJ2-5; D perhaps matches TRBD2 (6 bases). This CDR3 has 15 residues. V lost 6 bases, J lost 2 bases, and 16 bases lay in between. The sequenced part of the CDR3 DNA is TGTGCCAGCAGCCCTAGCACCGGGGGACAAGAGACC. Translated, it gives CASSPSTGGQET. The full CDR3 is CASSPSTGGQETQYF.